The 3 T cell receptor beta chains below all came from one sample that was sequenced in a study of shared clonotypes between healthy human individuals. Profiled with immunoSEQ multiplex PCR; TCRdb holds only in-frame clones, not every one. Here the sample spans about a million clones, around three quarters being singletons. Sequencing was carried out using memory CD4+ T cells sorted from blood. Sample subset: CD45RA-negative fraction. These receptors were collected from a man aged 18 to 30 in good health.

The chain employs TRBV2 and TRBJ1-3; 7 bases align to TRBD1. CDR3 size: 19 residues. CDR1 and CDR2 from the germline V gene are SNHLY and FYNNEI. After removal of 5 bases from V and 0 bases from J, the junction contained 16 bases not matched to a gene. CDR3 coding DNA: TGTGCCAGCAGTCCTAACCTGCCCGGGACAGTGGCCTCTGGAAACACCATATATTTT. Translation: CASSPNLPGTVASGNTIYF.

This chain uses TRBV7-2 with TRBJ2-3; TRBD2 matches at 8 bases. The CDR3 extends over 14 amino acids. Trimming took 5 bases from V and 3 from J; bases not matched to a gene: 4. Germline V lookup: CDR1 SGHTA, CDR2 FQGNSA. The CDR3 region is CASSTGTRTDTQYF. CDR3 sequence (DNA): TGTGCCAGCAGCACCGGGACTAGAACAGATACGCAGTATTTT.

This rearrangement joins TRBV2 to TRBJ2-3, with D uncertain. Germline V gives CDR1 SNHLY, CDR2 FYNNEI. Trimming pared 7 bases from V and 6 bases from J, leaving 11 bases between. CDR3 length: 12 amino acids. CDR3 DNA sequence: TGTGCCAGCAATAGTGAGTCGGATACGCAGTATTTT. This gives the protein CASNSESDTQYF.